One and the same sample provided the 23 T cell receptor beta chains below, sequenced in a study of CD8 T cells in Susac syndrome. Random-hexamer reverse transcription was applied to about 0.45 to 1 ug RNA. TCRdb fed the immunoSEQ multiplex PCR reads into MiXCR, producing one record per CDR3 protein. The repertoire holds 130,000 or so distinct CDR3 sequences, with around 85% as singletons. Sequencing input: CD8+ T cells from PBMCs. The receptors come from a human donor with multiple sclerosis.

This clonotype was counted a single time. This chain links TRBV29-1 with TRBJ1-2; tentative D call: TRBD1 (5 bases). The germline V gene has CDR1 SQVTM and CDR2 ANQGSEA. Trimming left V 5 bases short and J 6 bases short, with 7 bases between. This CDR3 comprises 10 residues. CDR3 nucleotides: TGCAGCGTTAAGACAGATGGCTACACCTTC. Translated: CSVKTDGYTF.

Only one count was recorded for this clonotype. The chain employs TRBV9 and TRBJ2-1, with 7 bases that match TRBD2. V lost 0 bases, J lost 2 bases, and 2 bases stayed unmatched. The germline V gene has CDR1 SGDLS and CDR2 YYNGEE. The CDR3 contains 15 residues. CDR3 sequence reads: CASSVGGSAYNEQFF. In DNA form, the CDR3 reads TGTGCCAGCAGCGTAGGCGGGAGCGCCTACAATGAGCAGTTCTTC. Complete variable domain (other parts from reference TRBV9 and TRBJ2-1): DSGVTQTPKHLITATGQRVTLRCSPRSGDLSVYWYQQSLDQGLQFLIQYYNGEERAKGNILERFSAQQFPDLHSELNLSSLELGDSALYFCASSVGGSAYNEQFFGPGTRLTVL.

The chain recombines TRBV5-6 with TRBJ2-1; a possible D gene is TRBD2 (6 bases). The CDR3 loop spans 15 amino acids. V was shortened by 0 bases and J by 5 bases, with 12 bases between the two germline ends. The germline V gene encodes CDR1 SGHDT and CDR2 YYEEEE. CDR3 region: CASSLGAGLNNEQFF. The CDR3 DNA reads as TGTGCCAGCAGCTTGGGGGCGGGGCTAAACAATGAGCAGTTCTTC.

The CDR3 loop reads CASSYWGADTQYF. The DNA for the CDR3 is TGTGCCAGCTCCTATTGGGGCGCGGATACGCAGTATTTT. The chain is built from TRBV13 and TRBJ2-3, with D perhaps TRBD1 (5 bases). Germline lookup yields CDR1 PRHDT and CDR2 FYEKMQ (reference sequence). Trimming shortened V by 8 bases and J by 6 bases, and 15 bases separated the two germline ends. The CDR3 covers 13 residues. Drawing the rest from reference TRBV13 and TRBJ2-3, the complete variable domain is AAGVIQSPRHLIKEKRETATLKCYPIPRHDTVYWYQQGPGQDPQFLISFYEKMQSDKGSIPDRFSAQQFSDYHSELNMSSLELGDSALYFCASSYWGADTQYFGPGTRLTVL.

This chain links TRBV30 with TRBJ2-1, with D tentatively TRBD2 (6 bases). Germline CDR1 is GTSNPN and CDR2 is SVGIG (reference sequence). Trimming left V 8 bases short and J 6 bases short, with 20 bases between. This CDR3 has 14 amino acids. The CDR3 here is CARGAGSRINEQFF. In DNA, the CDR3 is TGTGCCCGGGGAGCGGGCAGTCGGATCAATGAGCAGTTCTTC.

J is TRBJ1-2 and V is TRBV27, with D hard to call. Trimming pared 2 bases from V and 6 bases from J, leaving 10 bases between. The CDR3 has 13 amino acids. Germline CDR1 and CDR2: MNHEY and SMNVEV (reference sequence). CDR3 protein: CASSLGRTDGYTF. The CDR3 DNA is TGTGCCAGCAGTTTAGGTCGGACGGATGGCTACACCTTC.

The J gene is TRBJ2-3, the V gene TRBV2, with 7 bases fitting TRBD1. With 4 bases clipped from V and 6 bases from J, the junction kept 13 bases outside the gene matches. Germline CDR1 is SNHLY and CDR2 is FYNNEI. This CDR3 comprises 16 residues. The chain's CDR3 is CASSVRTGDPEDTQYF. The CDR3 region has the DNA TGTGCCAGCAGTGTTCGGACAGGTGACCCCGAGGATACGCAGTATTTT.

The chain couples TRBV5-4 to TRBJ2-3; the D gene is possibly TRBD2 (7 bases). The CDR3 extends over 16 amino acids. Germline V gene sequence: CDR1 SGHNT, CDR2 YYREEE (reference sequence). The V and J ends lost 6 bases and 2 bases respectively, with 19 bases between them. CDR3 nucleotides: TGTGCCAGCACCGAACAGGGAGGGGGACCCACAGATACGCAGTATTTT. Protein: CASTEQGGGPTDTQYF.

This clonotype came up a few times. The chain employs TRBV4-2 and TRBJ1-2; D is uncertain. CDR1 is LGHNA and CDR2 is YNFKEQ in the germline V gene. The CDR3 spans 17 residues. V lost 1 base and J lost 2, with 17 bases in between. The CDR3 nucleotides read TGTGCCAGCAGCCAAGTATCGGAACCCTCCGGGAACTATGGCTACACCTTC. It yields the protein CASSQVSEPSGNYGYTF.

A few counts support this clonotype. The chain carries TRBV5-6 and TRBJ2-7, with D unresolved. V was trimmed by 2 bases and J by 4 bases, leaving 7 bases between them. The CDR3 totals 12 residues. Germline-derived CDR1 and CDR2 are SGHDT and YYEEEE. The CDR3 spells CASSFQDYEQYV. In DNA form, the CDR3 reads TGTGCCAGCAGCTTCCAAGATTACGAGCAGTACGTC.

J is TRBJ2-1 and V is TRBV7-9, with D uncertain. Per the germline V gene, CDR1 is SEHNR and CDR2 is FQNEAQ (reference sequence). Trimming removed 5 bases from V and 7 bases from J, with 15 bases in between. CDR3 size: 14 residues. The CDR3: CASSRAREINEQFF. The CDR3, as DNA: TGTGCCAGCAGCCGAGCGAGAGAGATTAATGAGCAGTTCTTC.

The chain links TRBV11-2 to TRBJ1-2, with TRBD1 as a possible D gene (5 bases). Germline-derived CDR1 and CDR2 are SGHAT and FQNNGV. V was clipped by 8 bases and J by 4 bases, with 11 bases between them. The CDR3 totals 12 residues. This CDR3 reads CASGKDIYGYTF. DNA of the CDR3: TGTGCCAGCGGAAAGGACATCTATGGCTACACCTTC.

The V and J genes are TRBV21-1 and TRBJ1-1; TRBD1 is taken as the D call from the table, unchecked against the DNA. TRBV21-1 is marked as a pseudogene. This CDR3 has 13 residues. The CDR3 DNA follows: TGTGCCAGCAGCAAGCCAGGGAGAACTGAAGCTTTCTTT. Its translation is CASSKPGRTEAFF.

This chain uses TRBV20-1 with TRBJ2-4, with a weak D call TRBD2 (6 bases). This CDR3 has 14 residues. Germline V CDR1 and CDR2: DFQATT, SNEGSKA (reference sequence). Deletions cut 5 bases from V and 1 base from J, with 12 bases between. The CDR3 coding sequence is TGCAGTGCTGTTAGGCGGGACGCCAAAAACATTCAGTACTTC. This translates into CSAVRRDAKNIQYF.

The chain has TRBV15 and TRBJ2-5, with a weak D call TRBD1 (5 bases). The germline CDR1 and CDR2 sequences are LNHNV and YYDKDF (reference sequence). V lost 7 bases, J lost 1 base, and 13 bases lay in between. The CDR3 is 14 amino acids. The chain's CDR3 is CATKDTSPQETQYF. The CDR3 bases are TGTGCCACCAAGGACACCTCTCCCCAAGAGACCCAGTACTTC.

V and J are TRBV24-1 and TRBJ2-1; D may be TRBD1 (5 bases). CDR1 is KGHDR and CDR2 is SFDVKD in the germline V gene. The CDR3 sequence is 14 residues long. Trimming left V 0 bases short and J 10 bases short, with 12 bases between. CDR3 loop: CATSDLGPSGEQFF. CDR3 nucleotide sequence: TGTGCCACCAGTGATTTGGGTCCGTCAGGGGAGCAGTTCTTC.

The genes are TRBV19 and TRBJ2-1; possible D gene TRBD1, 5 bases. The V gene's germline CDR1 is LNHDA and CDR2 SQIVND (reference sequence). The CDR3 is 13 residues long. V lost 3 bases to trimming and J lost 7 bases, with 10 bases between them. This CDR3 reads CASSMAGWNEQFF. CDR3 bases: TGTGCCAGTAGTATGGCAGGGTGGAATGAGCAGTTCTTC.

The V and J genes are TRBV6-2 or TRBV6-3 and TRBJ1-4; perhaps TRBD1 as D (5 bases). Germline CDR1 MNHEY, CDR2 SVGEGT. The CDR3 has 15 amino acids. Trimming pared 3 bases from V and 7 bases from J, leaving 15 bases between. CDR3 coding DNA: TGTGCCAGCAGTTATGCCGGGACGGCCCGTGAAAAACTGTTTTTT. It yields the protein CASSYAGTAREKLFF.

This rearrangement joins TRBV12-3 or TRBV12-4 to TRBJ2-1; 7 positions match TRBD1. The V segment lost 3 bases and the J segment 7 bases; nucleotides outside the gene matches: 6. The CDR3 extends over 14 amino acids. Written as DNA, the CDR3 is TGTGCCAGCAGTTTTGGGACAGATCTAAATGAGCAGTTCTTC. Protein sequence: CASSFGTDLNEQFF.

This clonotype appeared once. Here the CDR3 reads CSVEPIGTEAFF. The CDR3 nucleotides read TGCAGCGTTGAACCCATTGGGACTGAAGCTTTCTTT. The chain uses TRBV29-1 and TRBJ1-1, with no clear D. V shed 2 bases and J shed 5 bases, with 9 bases lying between them. This CDR3 region has 12 residues. Germline CDR1 SQVTM, CDR2 ANQGSEA.

CDR3 region: CASSESGTGNGYTF. The CDR3 DNA reads as TGTGCCAGCAGTGAATCCGGGACAGGAAACGGCTACACCTTC. V usage is TRBV25-1 and J usage is TRBJ1-2; 8 positions match TRBD1. Germline V lookup: CDR1 MGHDK, CDR2 SYGVNS. This CDR3 spans 14 amino acids. The junction had 6 bases not matched to a gene; V was cut back by 1 base and J by 8 bases.

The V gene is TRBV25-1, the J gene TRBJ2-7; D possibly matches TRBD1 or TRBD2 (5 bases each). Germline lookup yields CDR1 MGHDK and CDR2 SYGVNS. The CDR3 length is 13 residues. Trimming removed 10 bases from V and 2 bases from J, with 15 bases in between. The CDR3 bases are TGTGCCACGGGACGCGGAATAACCTACGAGCAGTACTTC. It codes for CATGRGITYEQYF.

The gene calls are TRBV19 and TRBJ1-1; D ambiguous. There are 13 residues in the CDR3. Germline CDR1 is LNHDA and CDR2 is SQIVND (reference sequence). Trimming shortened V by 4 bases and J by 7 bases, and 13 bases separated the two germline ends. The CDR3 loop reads CASSTSTAREAFF. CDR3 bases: TGTGCCAGTAGTACCTCAACCGCCCGTGAAGCTTTCTTT. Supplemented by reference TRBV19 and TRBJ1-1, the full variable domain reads DGGITQSPKYLFRKEGQNVTLSCEQNLNHDAMYWYRQDPGQGLRLIYYSQIVNDFQKGDIAEGYSVSREKKESFPLTVTSAQKNPTAFYLCASSTSTAREAFFGQGTRLTVV.